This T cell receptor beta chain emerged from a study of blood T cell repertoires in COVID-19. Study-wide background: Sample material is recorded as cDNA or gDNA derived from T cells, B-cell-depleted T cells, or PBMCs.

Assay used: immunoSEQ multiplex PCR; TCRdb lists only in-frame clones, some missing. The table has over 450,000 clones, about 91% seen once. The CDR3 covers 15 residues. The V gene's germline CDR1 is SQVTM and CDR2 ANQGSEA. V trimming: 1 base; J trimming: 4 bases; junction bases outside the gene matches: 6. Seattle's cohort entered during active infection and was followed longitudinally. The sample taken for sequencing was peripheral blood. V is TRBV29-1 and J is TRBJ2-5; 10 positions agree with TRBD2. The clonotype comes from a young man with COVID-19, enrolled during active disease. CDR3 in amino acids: CSVEGASGRVETQYF. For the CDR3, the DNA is TGCAGCGTTGAAGGAGCCAGCGGGAGGGTAGAGACCCAGTACTTC.